The next 10 T cell receptor beta chains were all read from a single sample in a study of blood T cell repertoires in COVID-19. Libraries were prepared by immunoSEQ multiplex PCR; TCRdb keeps only in-frame clonotypes and omits some of them. Of approximately 460,000 clones listed, approximately 92% are singletons. The specimen sequenced was peripheral blood. The receptors were sampled from a man younger than 30 with COVID-19, enrolled during active disease.

The chain combines TRBV3-1 (or the pseudogene TRBV3-2) with TRBJ1-4, with no clear D. From germline, CDR1 is LGHDT and CDR2 YNNKEL (reference sequence). With 5 bases removed from V and 4 bases from J, the gap between germline ends came to 11 bases. This CDR3 is 14 amino acids long. This chain's CDR3 is CASSGRGHNEKLFF. CDR3 nucleotides: TGTGCCAGCAGCGGACGAGGGCATAATGAAAAACTGTTTTTT.

The gene calls are TRBV19 and TRBJ2-3; 14 nucleotides line up with TRBD2. The CDR3 runs to 20 residues. J was trimmed by 0 bases and V by 6 bases; bases with no gene match: 14. Germline lookup yields CDR1 LNHDA and CDR2 SQIVND (reference sequence). Here the CDR3 reads CASSREGRLAGGRSTDTQYF. The CDR3 DNA follows: TGTGCCAGTAGCCGAGAGGGGAGACTAGCGGGGGGGCGGAGCACAGATACGCAGTATTTT.

The rearrangement joins TRBV12-5 to TRBJ1-1; D remains unclear. Germline lookup yields CDR1 LGHNT and CDR2 FRNRAP. The length of the CDR3 is 11 residues. The V gene lost 3 bases and the J gene lost 9 bases, with 8 bases spanning the gap. The CDR3: CASGFTSKAFF. The CDR3 DNA follows: TGTGCTAGTGGTTTTACATCGAAAGCTTTCTTT.

V is TRBV19 and J is TRBJ1-2, with TRBD1 matching 7 bases. CDR3 length: 14 residues. V lost 6 bases to trimming and J lost 4 bases; unmatched junction nucleotides: 8. The germline V gene has CDR1 LNHDA and CDR2 SQIVND (reference sequence). CDR3 region: CASSPDRRTYGYTF. In nucleotides, the CDR3 is TGTGCCAGTAGCCCGGACAGGAGAACCTATGGCTACACCTTC.

The chain uses TRBV6-6 and TRBJ2-2, with TRBD2 identical over 9 bases. This CDR3 contains 17 residues. CDR1 and CDR2 from the germline V gene are MNHNY and SVGAGI (reference sequence). V was pared by 6 bases and J by 7 bases, with 15 bases of the junction left unmatched. The CDR3 nucleotides are TGTGCCAGCAGGCGAACCCGACTAGCGGTCCGGGGCGGGGAGCTGTTTTTT. Amino acids: CASRRTRLAVRGGELFF.

The rearrangement links TRBV5-1 to TRBJ2-2, with D possibly TRBD2 on 5 matching bases. The V end was cut by 6 bases, the J end by 6 bases, with 15 bases between. The CDR3 has 14 amino acids. Germline V gene lookup returns CDR1 SGHRS and CDR2 YFSETQ. CDR3 sequence reads: CASTPNLEAGELFF. The DNA for the CDR3 is TGCGCCAGCACCCCAAATTTGGAGGCCGGGGAGCTGTTTTTT.

This clone was recorded once. The chain couples TRBV5-1 to TRBJ2-2; 7 bases align to TRBD1. The CDR3 runs to 14 residues. Trimming took 4 bases from V and 5 from J; bases not matched to a gene: 5. Per the germline V gene, CDR1 is SGHRS and CDR2 is YFSETQ. The CDR3 here is CASSTPGGTGELFF. The CDR3 bases are TGCGCCAGCAGCACCCCAGGGGGAACCGGGGAGCTGTTTTTT. Full variable domain (rest looked up from reference TRBV5-1 and TRBJ2-2): KAGVTQTPRYLIKTRGQQVTLSCSPISGHRSVSWYQQTPGQGLQFLFEYFSETQRNKGNFPGRFSGRQFSNSRSEMNVSTLELGDSALYLCASSTPGGTGELFFGEGSRLTVL.

This clone was counted a single time. The rearrangement links TRBV21-1 to TRBJ2-7; the table names TRBD2, a call not compared with the DNA. TRBV21-1 is tagged as a pseudogene. The CDR3 loop spans 14 amino acids. The CDR3 DNA is TGTGCCAGCAGCAAGGGACTAGACGACTACGAGCAGTACTTC. Protein sequence: CASSKGLDDYEQYF.

This chain links TRBV24-1 with TRBJ2-1, with a weak D call TRBD2 (7 bases). Germline lookup yields CDR1 KGHDR and CDR2 SFDVKD. V was clipped by 5 bases and J by 9 bases, with 13 bases between them. The CDR3 runs 13 residues. The CDR3 coding sequence is TGTGCCACCAGTGGTTACAGGGAGGGTGAGCAGTTCTTC. Translating gives CATSGYREGEQFF.

The chain recombines TRBV19 with TRBJ2-7; tentatively, D is TRBD2 (6 bases). The length of the CDR3 is 15 residues. Trimming took off 0 bases at V and 5 bases at J, with 14 bases between the two ends. Germline V gene sequence: CDR1 LNHDA, CDR2 SQIVND (reference sequence). In DNA form, the CDR3 reads TGTGCCAGTAGTATAGATCACGGAGGGCGCGACGAGCAGTACTTC. Amino acid sequence: CASSIDHGGRDEQYF.